These 4 T cell receptor beta chains were all obtained from the same sample, sequenced in a study of Graves' ophthalmopathy and Graves' hyperthyroidism (dated by TCRdb to the late 2010s). Sequencing used an Illumina HiSeq 2000. For repertoire sequencing, TCR beta CDR3 regions were amplified from RNA transcripts. HTBI primers and the Qiagen OneStep RT-PCR kit were used in a first-round RT-PCR, which was followed by a second-round multiplex PCR, size selection and purification. TCRdb reprocessed the public reads (quality trimming at Q25 with fastp, clone calling with MiXCR) and kept in-frame beta chains. One record per CDR3 amino acid sequence lists the most common genes and DNA. This sample comprises nearly 400,000 distinct CDR3 sequences, 15% to 20% of them detected only once. The top ten hold 1.6% of the sample. Sequencing was carried out using peripheral blood. Source of these receptors: a woman younger than 35 with Graves' ophthalmopathy. Donor details come from another sample of the same person, matched by shared clones.

This clonotype was seen at least ten times. J is TRBJ2-7 and V is TRBV7-9; D gene ambiguous. Germline V gene sequence: CDR1 SEHNR, CDR2 FQNEAQ (reference sequence). The CDR3 contains 12 residues. V dropped 4 bases and J dropped 6 bases, with 10 bases sitting between them. The CDR3 reads CASSSSWGEQYF. In DNA, the CDR3 is TGTGCCAGCAGCTCAAGTTGGGGCGAGCAGTACTTC. Filled out from reference TRBV7-9 and TRBJ2-7, the complete variable domain reads DTGVSQNPRHKITKRGQNVTFRCDPISEHNRLYWYRQTLGQGPEFLTYFQNEAQLEKSRLLSDRFSAERPKGSFSTLEIQRTEQGDSAMYLCASSSSWGEQYFGPGTRLTVT.

This clonotype was seen repeatedly, ten times or more. The chain employs TRBV20-1 and TRBJ1-6; no reliable D call. Germline-derived CDR1 and CDR2 are DFQATT and SNEGSKA (reference sequence). V was cut by 3 bases and J by 1 base, with 7 bases left in between. The CDR3 extends over 14 amino acids. The CDR3 loop is CSARTGSYNSPLHF. The CDR3 DNA is TGCAGTGCTAGGACTGGATCCTATAATTCACCCCTCCACTTT.

This clonotype was observed a few times. V is TRBV11-2 and J is TRBJ2-2, with D perhaps matching TRBD1 (6 bases). This CDR3 has 16 amino acids. V was pared by 4 bases and J by 2 bases, with 14 bases between. The V gene's germline CDR1 is SGHAT and CDR2 FQNNGV. This CDR3 reads CASSSRGTSNTGELFF. CDR3 nucleotide sequence: TGTGCCAGCAGCTCAAGGGGGACCTCAAACACCGGGGAGCTGTTTTTT.

This clonotype occurred many times. The J gene is TRBJ2-4, the V gene TRBV29-1; D remains unclear. Germline CDR1 is SQVTM and CDR2 is ANQGSEA. V gave up 5 bases and J gave up 6 bases, with 11 bases separating them. The CDR3 runs 12 residues. The CDR3 coding sequence is TGCAGCGTTAGATCCGGGCGAAACATTCAGTACTTC. It codes for CSVRSGRNIQYF. Combining the CDR3 with reference TRBV29-1 and TRBJ2-4 gives the whole variable domain SAVISQKPSRDICQRGTSLTIQCQVDSQVTMMFWYRQQPGQSLTLIATANQGSEATYESGFVIDKFPISRPNLTFSTLTVSNMSPEDSSIYLCSVRSGRNIQYFGAGTRLSVL.